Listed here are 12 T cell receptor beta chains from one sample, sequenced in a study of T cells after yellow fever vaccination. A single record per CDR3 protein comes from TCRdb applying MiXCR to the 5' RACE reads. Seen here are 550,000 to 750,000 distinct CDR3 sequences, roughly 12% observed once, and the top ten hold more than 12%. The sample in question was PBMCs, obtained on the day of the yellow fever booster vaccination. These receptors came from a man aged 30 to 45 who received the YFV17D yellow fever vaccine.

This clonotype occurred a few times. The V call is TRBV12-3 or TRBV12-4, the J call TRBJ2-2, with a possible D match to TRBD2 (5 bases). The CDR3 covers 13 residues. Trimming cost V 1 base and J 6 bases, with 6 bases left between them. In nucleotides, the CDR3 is TGTGCCAGCAGTTTAGATAGCGCCGGGGAGCTGTTTTTT. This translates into CASSLDSAGELFF.

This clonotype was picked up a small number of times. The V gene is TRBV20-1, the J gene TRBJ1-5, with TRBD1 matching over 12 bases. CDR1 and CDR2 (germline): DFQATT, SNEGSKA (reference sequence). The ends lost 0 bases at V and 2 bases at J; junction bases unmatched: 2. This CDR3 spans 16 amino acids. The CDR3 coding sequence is TGCAGTGCTAGAGACGGGACAGGGGGCCGCAATCAGCCCCAGCATTTT. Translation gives CSARDGTGGRNQPQHF.

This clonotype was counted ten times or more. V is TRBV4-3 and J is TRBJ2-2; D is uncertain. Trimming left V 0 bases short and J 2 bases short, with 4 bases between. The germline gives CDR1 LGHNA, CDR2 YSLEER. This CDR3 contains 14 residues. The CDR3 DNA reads TGCGCCAGCAGCCAAGAGGACAACACCGGGGAGCTGTTTTTT. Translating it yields CASSQEDNTGELFF.

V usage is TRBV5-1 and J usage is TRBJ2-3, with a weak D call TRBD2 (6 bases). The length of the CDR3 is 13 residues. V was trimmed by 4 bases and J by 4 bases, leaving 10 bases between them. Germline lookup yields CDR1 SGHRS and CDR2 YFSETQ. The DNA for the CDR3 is TGCGCCAGCAGCCCCGGAGGGCCAGATACGCAGTATTTT. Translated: CASSPGGPDTQYF.

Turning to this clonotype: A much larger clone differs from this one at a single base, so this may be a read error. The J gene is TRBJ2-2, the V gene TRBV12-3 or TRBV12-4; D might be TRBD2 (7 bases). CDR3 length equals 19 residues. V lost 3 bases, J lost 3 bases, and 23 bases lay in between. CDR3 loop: CASSFDRRGGGRDTGELFF. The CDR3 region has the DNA TGTGCCAGCAGTTTCGACCGGAGGGGGGGCGGCCGGGACACCGGGGAGCTGTTTTTT.

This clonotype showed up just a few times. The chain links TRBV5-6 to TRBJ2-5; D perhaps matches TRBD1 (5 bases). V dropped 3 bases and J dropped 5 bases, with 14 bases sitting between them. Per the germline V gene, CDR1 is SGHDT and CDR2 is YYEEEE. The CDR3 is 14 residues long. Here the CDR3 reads CASSYQGHRETQYF. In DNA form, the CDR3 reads TGTGCCAGCAGCTACCAGGGCCATCGGGAGACCCAGTACTTC.

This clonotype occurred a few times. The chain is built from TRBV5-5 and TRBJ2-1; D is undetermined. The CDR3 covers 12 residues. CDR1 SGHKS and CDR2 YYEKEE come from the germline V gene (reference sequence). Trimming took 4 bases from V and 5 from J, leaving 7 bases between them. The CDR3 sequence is CASSRNDNEQFF. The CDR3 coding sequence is TGTGCCAGCAGCAGAAACGACAATGAGCAGTTCTTC.

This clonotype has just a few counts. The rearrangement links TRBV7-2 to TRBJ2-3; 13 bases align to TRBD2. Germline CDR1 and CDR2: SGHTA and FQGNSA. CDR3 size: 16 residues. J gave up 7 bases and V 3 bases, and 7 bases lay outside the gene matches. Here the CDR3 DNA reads TGTGCCAGCAGCTTCGAGGTGACTAGCGGGAGGCATACGCAGTATTTT. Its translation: CASSFEVTSGRHTQYF.

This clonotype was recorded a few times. In nucleotides, the CDR3 is TGCGCCAGCAGCGCCATAGCGGGGCAACAAGAGACCCAGTACTTC. This sequence encodes CASSAIAGQQETQYF. The chain links TRBV10-1 to TRBJ2-5, with 8 nucleotides matching TRBD2. V lost 6 bases, J lost 2 bases, and 8 bases stayed unmatched. In germline, CDR1 is WNHNN, CDR2 SYGVQD (reference sequence). The CDR3 has 15 amino acids.

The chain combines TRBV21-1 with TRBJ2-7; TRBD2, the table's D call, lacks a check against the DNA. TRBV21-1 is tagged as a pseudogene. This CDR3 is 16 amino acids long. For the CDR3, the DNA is TGTGCCAGCAGCAAAGCAGCTGGCGGGAGTTTCCACGAGCAGTACTTC. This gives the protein CASSKAAGGSFHEQYF.

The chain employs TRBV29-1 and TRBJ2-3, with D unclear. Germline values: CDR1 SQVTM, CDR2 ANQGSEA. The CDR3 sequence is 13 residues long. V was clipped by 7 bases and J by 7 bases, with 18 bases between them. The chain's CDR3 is CSATSRGVNTQYF. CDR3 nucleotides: TGCAGCGCCACTTCTAGAGGCGTAAATACGCAGTATTTT.

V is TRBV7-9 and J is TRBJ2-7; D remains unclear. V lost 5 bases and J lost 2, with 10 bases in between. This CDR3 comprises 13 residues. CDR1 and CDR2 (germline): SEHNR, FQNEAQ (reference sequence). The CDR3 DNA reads TGTGCCAGCAGCCCATACTGGACCTACGAGCAGTACTTC. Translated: CASSPYWTYEQYF.